This TCR beta chain is from a study of OX40 agonist ivuxolimab in advanced cancers. Some background on the complete study: Ivuxolimab was an agonistic, fully human IgG2 monoclonal antibody directed against OX40 (CD134), a costimulatory receptor. Intravenous ivuxolimab was administered to patients every 2 weeks at six dose levels: 0.01, 0.1, 0.3, 1.5, 3 and 10 mg/kg. Among the roughly 52 dose-escalation patients, around 19 had hepatocellular carcinoma, roughly 15 melanoma, 9 renal cell carcinoma and 9 head and neck cancer. In the dose-escalation cohort, 82.7% of patients were male, and the mean age was approximately 64 years, with a range of roughly 20 to 85. Patients were allowed to have had prior anti-PD-1, anti-PD-L1 or anti-CTLA-4 therapy, and approximately 40% of the dose-escalation patients had been treated with checkpoint inhibitors. Partial responses occurred in three dose-escalation patients: two with cutaneous melanoma and one with hepatocellular carcinoma. Peripheral TCRbeta sequencing aimed to test whether ivuxolimab altered TCR sequence diversity and caused clonal T-cell expansion. The paper covers the monotherapy dose-escalation part of the phase I ivuxolimab trial, which included N of about 50 patients.

Here is what the overall study found, with its caveats: On average, CD8+ T cells showed more expanded clones than CD4+ T cells after ivuxolimab. In the 0.1-3.0 mg/kg groups, partial responders had among the lowest normalized peripheral clonal expansion, particularly in CD8+ T cells. Low levels of normalized T-cell clonal expansion were also seen in some patients who did not respond. At doses from 0.1 to 3.0 mg/kg, clonal expansion was seen in both CD4+ and CD8+ blood T cells between baseline and week 6. Which antigens the clonally expanded peripheral T cells were specific for was not determined.

Genomic DNA was extracted from sorted cells for sequencing of the TCRbeta CDR3 region. The immunoSEQ Assay was used to sequence the TCRbeta CDR3 regions. TCRdb holds this immuneACCESS table with in-frame rearrangements only. Some clones are missing; in checked studies, unresolved V genes explain under half, and the rest has no known cause. In all, the sample holds more than 50,000 clones, and 82% of those were seen once. The ten largest clonotypes hold almost 1.5% of the sample. As for this clone: What this receptor recognizes is not known. Per-nucleotide qualities are absent, and no much larger clonotype sits a single base away.

The V end loses 2 bases and the J end loses 5 bases, and a stretch of 16 bases separates them. Taken from the germline V gene (reference sequence), the CDR1 and CDR2 loops are PRHDT and FYEKMQ. Including the terminal cysteine and phenylalanine, the CDR3 comprises 15 residues. Only the CDR3 region is kept as DNA, spanning 45 bases read in frame from base 1. Patients with a history of autoimmune disease or receiving systemic immunosuppression were excluded from the trial. Peripheral blood for TCR sequencing was collected from all dose cohorts at baseline, on cycle 4 day 1, and on cycle 7 day 1. Samples came from an open-label, multicenter, first-in-human phase I dose-escalation trial of ivuxolimab. Adults with locally advanced or metastatic melanoma, renal cell carcinoma, hepatocellular carcinoma or head and neck squamous cell carcinoma were enrolled in the trial. Before TCR sequencing, CD4+ and CD8+ T cells were separately sorted from peripheral blood.

The sequencing here drew on CD4+ or CD8+ T cells sorted from blood, taken in a trial of the OX40 agonist ivuxolimab. This TCR came from an adult with an advanced solid tumor such as melanoma, head and neck, liver or kidney cancer. The chain uses TRBV13 and TRBJ2-7; the D gene is perhaps TRBD1, on 6 matching bases. The encoded CDR3 is CASSLYVRGFHEQYF. The DNA reads as follows: TGTGCCAGCAGCTTATATGTTAGGGGGTTCCACGAGCAGTACTTC.